This T cell receptor (beta chain) was sequenced in a study of cytomegalovirus exposure and HLA in healthy donors. Whole-study findings and limits: With high specificity and sensitivity, the classifier reportedly diagnosed cytomegalovirus status. The authors enumerated 150 to 200 TCR beta chains as linked to cytomegalovirus.

CDR3 length: 12 amino acids. Germline V CDR1 and CDR2: SQVTM, ANQGSEA. Deletions cut 3 bases from V and 4 bases from J, with 9 bases between. TCRdb's copy holds only in-frame clones and misses some; the assay was immunoSEQ multiplex PCR. The profile shows 90,000 to 110,000 clones, about 86% of them singletons. Remarks on this clone: What it binds is not known.

The source of this sequence is a woman between 18 and 29 years old in good health and CMV-seropositive. The chain joins TRBV29-1 to TRBJ2-5, with D possibly being TRBD2 (5 bases). Sequenced: PBMCs. The CDR3 DNA is TGCAGCGTTGACGGCGGGTTAGAGACCCAGTACTTC. Translating gives CSVDGGLETQYF. The whole variable domain, remainder taken from reference TRBV29-1 and TRBJ2-5, is SAVISQKPSRDICQRGTSLTIQCQVDSQVTMMFWYRQQPGQSLTLIATANQGSEATYESGFVIDKFPISRPNLTFSTLTVSNMSPEDSSIYLCSVDGGLETQYFGPGTRLLVL.